This T cell receptor beta chain was captured in a study of T cells after yellow fever vaccination. Study context: Preparation of the low-cell-number fractions used SMART-Seq v4 Ultra Low Input. Study outcomes and limitations: Across the CD4 and CD8 compartments, a small share of clonotypes was present in both.

This clonotype was found a few times. Antigen: not known. The CDR3 length is 13 residues. V was pared by 3 bases and J by 7 bases, with 7 bases between. Germline V CDR1 and CDR2: LGHDT, YNNKEL (reference sequence). TCRdb re-called the 5' RACE reads through MiXCR, storing one row per CDR3 protein. The table shows some 110,000 distinct CDR3 sequences, with around 7.7% occurring only once. Specimen: CD4+ T cells sorted from PBMCs, collected roughly 10 days after the first yellow fever vaccination. This sequence was found in a young man who received the YFV17D yellow fever vaccine. The gene calls are TRBV3-1 and TRBJ1-6, with unresolved D. Here the CDR3 reads CASSHLRNSPLHF. CDR3 coding DNA: TGTGCCAGCAGCCATCTGCGGAATTCACCCCTCCACTTT.